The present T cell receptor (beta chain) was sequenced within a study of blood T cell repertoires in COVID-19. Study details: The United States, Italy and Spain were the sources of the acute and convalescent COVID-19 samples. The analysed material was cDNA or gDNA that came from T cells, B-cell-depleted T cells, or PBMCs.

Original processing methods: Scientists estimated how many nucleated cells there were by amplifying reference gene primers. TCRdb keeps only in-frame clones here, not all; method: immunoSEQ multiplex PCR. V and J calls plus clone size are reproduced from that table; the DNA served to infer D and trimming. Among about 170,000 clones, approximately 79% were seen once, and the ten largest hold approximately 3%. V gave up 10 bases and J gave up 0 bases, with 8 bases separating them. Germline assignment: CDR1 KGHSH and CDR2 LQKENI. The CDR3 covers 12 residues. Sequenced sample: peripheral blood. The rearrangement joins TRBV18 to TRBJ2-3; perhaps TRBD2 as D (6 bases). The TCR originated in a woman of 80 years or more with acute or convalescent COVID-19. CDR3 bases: TGTGCCACCGGGACTAGCACAGATACGCAGTATTTT. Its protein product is CATGTSTDTQYF.